The clone carrying this T cell receptor (beta chain) occurred many times. This sample stems from a study of glioma-infiltrating T cells. Germline values: CDR1 DFQATT, CDR2 SNEGSKA (reference sequence). This CDR3 has 11 amino acids. Trimming took off 6 bases at V and 2 bases at J, with 8 bases between the two ends. Amplification of TCR alpha and beta CDR3 regions from RNA used iRepertoire nested multiplex PCR. Each CDR3 protein gets one entry after TCRdb re-called the multiplex PCR reads with MiXCR. The sample yields under 130,000 distinct CDR3 sequences, approximately 28% seen once. The source is a human donor with low-grade glioma or glioblastoma, undergoing nonglioma brain surgery, or in good health (not recorded which). The sequenced sample consisted of glioma tissue, nonneoplastic brain tissue, or PBMCs (not recorded which). This chain links TRBV20-1 with TRBJ2-7; D is perhaps TRBD2 (5 bases). CDR3 loop: CSAGVTYEQYF. The CDR3 DNA sequence: TGCAGTGCCGGGGTCACCTACGAGCAGTACTTC.